The 10 T cell receptor beta chains in this list originate from one sample, sequenced in a study of blood T cells in healthy people across ages. Primers used in a second PCR of about 7 to 12 cycles were a sample-barcoded 5' primer and a J-beta primer mix. TCRdb fed the 5' RACE reads into MiXCR, producing one record per CDR3 protein. This sample has roughly 800,000 distinct CDR3 sequences, with roughly 53% found just once. Sequenced input: blood. These receptors all stem from a man older than 75 in good health.

The chain links TRBV6-2 or TRBV6-3 to TRBJ2-7; no firm D call. The germline CDR1 and CDR2 sequences are MNHEY and SVGEGT. Trimming removed 0 bases from V and 5 bases from J, with 5 bases in between. This CDR3 is built from 12 residues. The CDR3 nucleotides are TGTGCCAGCAGTTACTCTCAGGACGAGCAGTACTTC. Amino acids: CASSYSQDEQYF.

This chain uses TRBV2 with TRBJ2-5, with TRBD2 matching over 7 bases. Germline V gives CDR1 SNHLY, CDR2 FYNNEI. This CDR3 is 15 amino acids long. The J segment lost 2 bases and the V segment lost 5 bases, leaving 8 bases of the junction unmatched. The chain's CDR3 is CASSSPASGQETQYF. CDR3 coding DNA: TGTGCCAGCAGTTCTCCCGCTAGCGGTCAAGAGACCCAGTACTTC.

The table lists this clonotype with a few counts. This chain joins TRBV5-1 and TRBJ2-5, with D tentatively TRBD1 (5 bases). Trimming stripped 7 bases from V and 3 bases from J, with 13 bases between. Per germline, CDR1 SGHRS and CDR2 YFSETQ. The CDR3 has 13 amino acids. Written as DNA, the CDR3 is TGCGCCAGCCCGGAACCCAGGGAAGAGACCCAGTACTTC. This encodes CASPEPREETQYF.

Regarding this clonotype: The germline gene is not matched at one end of the junction; a read error may be the cause. This chain uses TRBV25-1 with TRBJ2-3, with D possibly matching TRBD2 (6 bases). This CDR3 comprises 12 residues. Germline assignment: CDR1 MGHDK and CDR2 SYGVNS. DNA of the CDR3: TGTGCCGGCAGACTAGATGCAGATACGCAGTATTTT. The encoded protein is CAGRLDADTQYF.

This chain uses TRBV27 with TRBJ2-1; D is perhaps TRBD2 (7 bases). The CDR3 extends over 15 amino acids. V lost 6 bases and J lost 5, with 17 bases in between. Germline-derived CDR1 and CDR2 are MNHEY and SMNVEV (reference sequence). The CDR3: CASRRGGRTNNEQFF. As DNA, the CDR3 is TGTGCCAGCAGAAGGGGGGGGCGGACTAACAATGAGCAGTTCTTC.

This chain joins TRBV7-3 and TRBJ2-1; D is undetermined. The CDR3 runs 13 residues. Germline lookup yields CDR1 SGHTA and CDR2 FQGTGA. V dropped 4 bases and J dropped 2 bases, with 6 bases sitting between them. CDR3 region: CASSSPPYNEQFF. The DNA for the CDR3 is TGTGCCAGCAGCTCCCCTCCCTACAATGAGCAGTTCTTC. Complete variable domain (other parts from reference TRBV7-3 and TRBJ2-1): GAGVSQTPSNKVTEKGKYVELRCDPISGHTALYWYRQSLGQGPEFLIYFQGTGAADDSGLPNDRFFAVRPEGSVSTLKIQRTERGDSAVYLCASSSPPYNEQFFGPGTRLTVL.

This clonotype has more than one count but fewer than ten. The V gene is TRBV4-1, the J gene TRBJ1-4; the match to TRBD1 covers 8 bases. J gave up 3 bases and V 2 bases, and 17 bases lay outside the gene matches. Per the germline V gene, CDR1 is MGHRA and CDR2 is YSYEKL. The CDR3 has 20 amino acids. The CDR3 sequence: CASSQRDLGTGQRANEKLFF. Here the CDR3 DNA reads TGCGCCAGCAGCCAACGGGACCTGGGGACAGGCCAGAGAGCTAATGAAAAACTGTTTTTT.

This clonotype occurred once. The V and J genes are TRBV12-3 or TRBV12-4 and TRBJ1-2; D is undetermined. Trimming cost V 7 bases and J 3 bases, with 12 bases left between them. This CDR3 region has 13 residues. CDR3 loop: CASNRGGDYGYTF. The CDR3 coding sequence is TGTGCCAGCAACCGGGGTGGGGACTATGGCTACACCTTC.

This clonotype showed up just a few times. This chain uses TRBV20-1 with TRBJ1-1, with D hard to call. The CDR3 contains 11 residues. CDR1 and CDR2 (germline): DFQATT, SNEGSKA (reference sequence). V gave up 0 bases and J gave up 3 bases, with 2 bases separating them. The CDR3 DNA follows: TGCAGTGCTAGAGATTACACTGAAGCTTTCTTT. The encoded protein is CSARDYTEAFF.

This clonotype was counted once. The junction departs from germline at one end; a sequencing error may be responsible. The CDR3 bases are TGTGCCAGCGGTTTATCCTACGGTGTCTCCTACGAGCAGTACTTC. Its translation: CASGLSYGVSYEQYF. The chain carries TRBV27 and TRBJ2-7; D is unclear. CDR1 is MNHEY and CDR2 is SMNVEV in the germline V gene (reference sequence). The CDR3 is 15 residues long.